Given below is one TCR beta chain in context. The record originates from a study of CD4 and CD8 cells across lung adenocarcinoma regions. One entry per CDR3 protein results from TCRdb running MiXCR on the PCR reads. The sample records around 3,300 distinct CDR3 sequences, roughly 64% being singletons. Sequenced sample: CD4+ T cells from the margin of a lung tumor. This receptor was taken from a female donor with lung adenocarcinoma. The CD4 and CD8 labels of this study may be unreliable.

Here the CDR3 DNA reads TGTGCCAGCAGCTTTTTTGGAGATACGCAGTATTTT. Translation: CASSFFGDTQYF. The chain uses TRBV7-9 and TRBJ2-3; D remains unclear. The germline gives CDR1 SEHNR, CDR2 FQNEAQ (reference sequence). This CDR3 region has 12 residues. V was trimmed by 3 bases and J by 5 bases, leaving 6 bases between them. The variable domain in full, completed from reference TRBV7-9 and TRBJ2-3, reads DTGVSQNPRHKITKRGQNVTFRCDPISEHNRLYWYRQTLGQGPEFLTYFQNEAQLEKSRLLSDRFSAERPKGSFSTLEIQRTEQGDSAMYLCASSFFGDTQYFGPGTRLTVL.